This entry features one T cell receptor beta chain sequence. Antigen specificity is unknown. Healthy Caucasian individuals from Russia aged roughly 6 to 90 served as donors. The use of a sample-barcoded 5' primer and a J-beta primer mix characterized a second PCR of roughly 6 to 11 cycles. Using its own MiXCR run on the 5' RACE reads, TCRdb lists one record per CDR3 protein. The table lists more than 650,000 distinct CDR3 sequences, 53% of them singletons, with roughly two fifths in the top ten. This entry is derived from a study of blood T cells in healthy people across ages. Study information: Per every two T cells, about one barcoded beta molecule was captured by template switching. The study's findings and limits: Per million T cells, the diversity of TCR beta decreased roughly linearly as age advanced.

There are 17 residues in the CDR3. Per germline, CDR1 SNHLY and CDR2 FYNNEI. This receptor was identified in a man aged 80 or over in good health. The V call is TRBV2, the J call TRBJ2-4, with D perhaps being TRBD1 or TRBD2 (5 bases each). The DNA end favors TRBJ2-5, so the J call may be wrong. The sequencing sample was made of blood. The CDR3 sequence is CASTTLVGIGGQETQYF. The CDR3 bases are TGTGCCAGCACCACGCTTGTGGGAATTGGGGGACAAGAGACCCAGTACTTC.